The 5 T cell receptor beta chains below come from one sample, sequenced in a study of blood T cell repertoires in COVID-19. The assay was immunoSEQ multiplex PCR, and TCRdb's table has in-frame clones only and misses some. Of under 300,000 clones in the sample, 75% to 90% were seen once. The sequenced sample consisted of PBMCs or T cells enriched from blood (not recorded which). The receptors derive from a middle-aged woman with acute COVID-19.

The rearrangement uses TRBV6-5 and TRBJ1-1; possible D gene TRBD1, 5 bases. The CDR3 is 14 amino acids. Per the germline V gene, CDR1 is MNHEY and CDR2 is SVGAGI. V was cut by 8 bases and J by 0 bases, with 13 bases left in between. The CDR3 here is CASGSTDMNTEAFF. CDR3 in DNA: TGTGCCAGCGGATCGACAGACATGAACACTGAAGCTTTCTTT.

The gene calls are TRBV4-1 and TRBJ2-2; no definite D call. The CDR3 runs to 14 residues. The germline V gene encodes CDR1 MGHRA and CDR2 YSYEKL. Trimming left V 1 base short and J 7 bases short, with 10 bases between. CDR3 nucleotide sequence: TGCGCCAGCAGCCAAGGTTACACGGGCGGGGAGCTGTTTTTT. Translating gives CASSQGYTGGELFF.

This rearrangement joins TRBV5-1 to TRBJ2-2, with D maybe TRBD2 (6 bases). Germline-derived CDR1 and CDR2 are SGHRS and YFSETQ. There are 15 residues in the CDR3. The V end lost 0 bases, the J end lost 4 bases, and 10 bases lay between the germline ends. The CDR3 coding sequence is TGCGCCAGCAGCTTGGAAGTGGGGGGCACCGGGGAGCTGTTTTTT. Translating it yields CASSLEVGGTGELFF. Using reference TRBV5-1 and TRBJ2-2 for the parts outside the CDR3, the full variable domain is KAGVTQTPRYLIKTRGQQVTLSCSPISGHRSVSWYQQTPGQGLQFLFEYFSETQRNKGNFPGRFSGRQFSNSRSEMNVSTLELGDSALYLCASSLEVGGTGELFFGEGSRLTVL.

This chain's CDR3 is CASSLGAGWEQYF. DNA for the CDR3: TGTGCCAGCAGCTTAGGGGCAGGTTGGGAGCAGTACTTC. V is TRBV11-2 and J is TRBJ2-7; D is ambiguous. Per the germline V gene, CDR1 is SGHAT and CDR2 is FQNNGV. This CDR3 is built from 13 residues. Trimming removed 1 base at V and 7 bases at J, with 11 bases between.

CDR3 coding DNA: TGTGCCAGCAGTATAACAGGGAGCTCTGGAAACACCATATATTTT. Amino acids: CASSITGSSGNTIYF. This sequence joins TRBV6-5 and TRBJ1-3; D is perhaps TRBD1 (6 bases). The CDR3 has 15 residues. Trimming pared 5 bases from V and 0 bases from J, leaving 11 bases between. Per germline, CDR1 MNHEY and CDR2 SVGAGI.